This TCR beta chain appears in the sequencing data of a study of blood T cell repertoires in COVID-19. Germline assignment: CDR1 LNHDA and CDR2 SQIVND (reference sequence). Trimming took off 1 base at V and 3 bases at J, with 5 bases between the two ends. This CDR3 contains 13 residues. TCRdb keeps only in-frame clones here, not all; method: immunoSEQ multiplex PCR. There are some 170,000 clones in the sample; more than 75% occur only once, and over 0.95% lies in the top ten. In its sample, this clone was seen once. Sequenced: PBMCs or T cells enriched from blood (not recorded which). The source of this sequence is a human donor with acute COVID-19. The donor label of this sample is uncertain. The rearrangement links TRBV19 to TRBJ2-3; D is uncertain. The CDR3 reads CASSIGLTDTQYF. The CDR3 DNA sequence: TGTGCCAGTAGTATAGGACTTACAGATACGCAGTATTTT.